Shown below are 10 T cell receptor beta chains from a single sample sequenced in a study of T cell responses to AZD1222 COVID-19 vaccine. Repertoires were generated with immunoSEQ multiplex PCR, while TCRdb's copy carries only in-frame clones and drops some. The sample holds approximately 140,000 clones; 90% are singletons and the top ten take 3.4%. The specimen was peripheral blood, collected on day 0 of AZD1222 vaccination. The receptors were gathered from an adult in good health.

The chain uses TRBV4-3 and TRBJ2-2; the D gene is possibly TRBD1 (6 bases). The germline CDR1 and CDR2 sequences are LGHNA and YSLEER. The V end lost 6 bases, the J end lost 3 bases, and 11 bases lay between the germline ends. The CDR3 runs to 14 residues. The CDR3 bases are TGCGCCAGCAGGGTAACAGGGCACACCGGGGAGCTGTTTTTT. Translation: CASRVTGHTGELFF.

CDR3: CASSRSWTGVYEQYF. CDR3 coding DNA: TGTGCCAGCAGCAGAAGTTGGACAGGAGTCTACGAGCAGTACTTC. The rearrangement links TRBV5-8 to TRBJ2-7, with TRBD1 matching 7 bases. The CDR3 runs 15 residues. With V trimmed by 4 bases and J by 3 bases, 10 bases remained unmatched. Germline values: CDR1 SGHTS, CDR2 YDEGEE.

This clone came up once. The CDR3 region has the DNA TGTGCCAGCAGCCGCGGGGGCCTTCTCTCTGGAAACACCATATATTTT. Protein sequence: CASSRGGLLSGNTIYF. The V gene is TRBV6-2 or TRBV6-3, the J gene TRBJ1-3, with D possibly being TRBD1 (6 bases). Germline CDR1 and CDR2: MNHEY and SVGEGT. V lost 6 bases, J lost 0 bases, and 15 bases lay in between. The CDR3 runs 16 residues.

This clone was recorded a few times. DNA for the CDR3: TGTGCCAGCAGCTCAACCTGGGGGACAGGGCTCGAGACCCAGTACTTC. It yields the protein CASSSTWGTGLETQYF. This chain uses TRBV11-3 with TRBJ2-5; 9 bases match TRBD1. Trimming cost V 4 bases and J 5 bases; bases outside gene matches: 11. CDR1 is SGHNT and CDR2 is YENEEA in the germline V gene. This CDR3 is built from 16 residues.

The rearrangement joins TRBV13 to TRBJ2-3; weak D call: TRBD2 (6 bases). This CDR3 spans 17 amino acids. Trimming shortened V by 5 bases and J by 2 bases, and 20 bases separated the two germline ends. CDR1 and CDR2 from the germline V gene are PRHDT and FYEKMQ (reference sequence). The CDR3 nucleotides read TGTGCCAGCAGCCCCCTTTCTGCGGGGCTCACCACAGATACGCAGTATTTT. It yields the protein CASSPLSAGLTTDTQYF.

This chain links TRBV19 with TRBJ1-2; TRBD1 might be the D (6 bases). The length of the CDR3 is 15 residues. Germline assignment: CDR1 LNHDA and CDR2 SQIVND (reference sequence). Trimming removed 9 bases at V and 0 bases at J, with 17 bases between. CDR3 loop: CASEVDSATNYGYTF. Here the CDR3 DNA reads TGTGCCAGCGAAGTGGACAGCGCAACTAACTATGGCTACACCTTC. The full variable domain, in which reference TRBV19 and TRBJ1-2 provide the parts outside the CDR3, is DGGITQSPKYLFRKEGQNVTLSCEQNLNHDAMYWYRQDPGQGLRLIYYSQIVNDFQKGDIAEGYSVSREKKESFPLTVTSAQKNPTAFYLCASEVDSATNYGYTFGSGTRLTVV.

The V gene is TRBV7-8, the J gene TRBJ2-3; possibly TRBD2 for D (5 bases). CDR3 size: 16 residues. V was cut by 0 bases and J by 2 bases, with 12 bases left in between. Germline V CDR1 and CDR2: SGHVS, FQNEAQ. In DNA form, the CDR3 reads TGTGCCAGCAGCTTAGCGATAGGACTCCACACAGATACGCAGTATTTT. Its translation is CASSLAIGLHTDTQYF.

The CDR3 loop reads CASSGFQGESYGYTF. CDR3 nucleotides: TGTGCCAGCAGCGGTTTCCAAGGGGAAAGCTATGGCTACACCTTC. The chain carries TRBV9 and TRBJ1-2; the D gene is possibly TRBD1 (5 bases). This CDR3 is 15 amino acids long. Trimming cost V 3 bases and J 4 bases, with 16 bases left between them. Germline assignment: CDR1 SGDLS and CDR2 YYNGEE.

The chain is built from TRBV7-9 and TRBJ2-7; tentative D call: TRBD2 (7 bases). V was clipped by 5 bases and J by 5 bases, with 16 bases between them. Germline loops: CDR1 SEHNR, CDR2 FQNEAQ (reference sequence). This CDR3 has 14 amino acids. For the CDR3, the DNA is TGTGCCAGCAGCCGACCGGGGGGCTGGGACGAGCAGTACTTC. It encodes CASSRPGGWDEQYF.

In this sample, this clone turned up once. The gene calls are TRBV5-6 and TRBJ2-2; 8 bases fit TRBD2. The germline CDR1 and CDR2 sequences are SGHDT and YYEEEE. This CDR3 is 15 amino acids long. The V segment lost 7 bases and the J segment 3 bases; nucleotides outside the gene matches: 8. The CDR3 sequence: CASRQRGPYTGELFF. DNA of the CDR3: TGTGCCAGCCGTCAGCGGGGGCCATACACCGGGGAGCTGTTTTTT.